The rows below give T cell receptor beta chains drawn from one sample of a study of siplizumab effects on memory and regulatory T cells. Some clones are missing from TCRdb's copy, which holds only in-frame ones; the method was immunoSEQ multiplex PCR. This repertoire shows some 40,000 clones, approximately 88% found once; its top ten account for roughly 0.23%. The specimen was naive CD4+ T cells sorted from blood. These receptors were collected from a human donor in good health. Each CDR3 is given with its conserved first and last residue. The D gene is left open where the match is weak. The size entry is marked missing in some rows and otherwise reads once, few, many or a size class.

>NA|NA|TRBJ2-7|TRBV11-3
TGTGCCAGCAGCTTCGGTAAAAACTACGAGCAGTACTTC
CASSFGKNYEQYF
>NA|NA|TRBJ2-5|TRBV5-1
TGCGCCAGCGGCGACTCGCGAGCCCAGTACTTC
CASGDSRAQYF
>once|TRBD2|TRBJ2-2|TRBV4-2
TGTGCCAGCACCCTAACTAGCGGAGGCACCGGGGAGCTGTTTTTT
CASTLTSGGTGELFF
>NA|TRBD1|TRBJ2-1|TRBV5-1
TGCGCCAGCAGCTTGTTGACAGGGTCCAATGAGCAGTTCTTC
CASSLLTGSNEQFF
>NA|TRBD2|TRBJ2-1|TRBV27
TGTGCCAGCAGGTTCTTCGGGGGGGGCGGAGGTGAGCAGTTCTTC
CASRFFGGGGGEQFF
>NA|NA|TRBJ2-3|TRBV7-9
TGTGCCAGCAGCTTAATGACGGGGGCAGGCACAGATACGCAGTATTTT
CASSLMTGAGTDTQYF
>NA|TRBD1|TRBJ1-5|TRBV6-6
TGTGCCAGCAGACCGGACAGGGAACGGCCCCAGCATTTT
CASRPDRERPQHF
>once|NA|TRBJ1-5|TRBV7-3
TGTGCCAGCCTCCCGCAAGGGGGGAATAGCAATCAGCCCCAGCATTTT
CASLPQGGNSNQPQHF
>NA|NA|TRBJ1-1|TRBV11-3
TGTGCCAGCAGCTTAGCGGGGGCCACTGAAGCTTTCTTT
CASSLAGATEAFF
>NA|TRBD2|TRBJ2-7|TRBV6-1
TGTGCCAGCACGAAGGAAAGCGGGGCCTACGAGCAGTACTTC
CASTKESGAYEQYF
>NA|NA|TRBJ1-2|TRBV27
TGTGCCAGCAGTCCAGCCCAGACACACCCCGGCATCGGTACCTTC
CASSPAQTHPGIGTF
>few|NA|TRBJ1-2|TRBV13
TGTGCCAGCAGCAGACAGTTCTATGGCTACACCTTC
CASSRQFYGYTF
>NA|TRBD1|TRBJ1-1|TRBV6-5
TGTGCCAGCAGTTACTCCGGGACAGGGGCCACTGAAGCTTTCTTT
CASSYSGTGATEAFF
>NA|NA|TRBJ1-1|TRBV29-1
TGCAGCGTTGGGACGCCGAACACTGAAGCTTTCTTT
CSVGTPNTEAFF
>NA|NA|TRBJ1-3|TRBV5-1
TGCGCCAGCAGCTTCGGGGACTCTGGAAACACCATATATTTT
CASSFGDSGNTIYF
>NA|NA|TRBJ2-7|TRBV29-1
TGCAGCGTTTTTGGCTCCTACGAGCAGTACTTC
CSVFGSYEQYF
>NA|NA|TRBJ1-6|TRBV6-1
TGTGCCAGCAGTGAGGGGACCTGGGGCTCCTATAATTCACCCCTCCACTTT
CASSEGTWGSYNSPLHF
>NA|NA|TRBJ1-4|TRBV5-1
TGCGCCAGCAGCATCGATATAGGCAGTGAAAAACTGTTTTTT
CASSIDIGSEKLFF
>NA|TRBD1|TRBJ2-4|TRBV5-4
TGTGCCAGCAGCTGGGGACAGCTCCTAGCCAAAAACATTCAGTACTTC
CASSWGQLLAKNIQYF
>NA|TRBD1|TRBJ2-7|TRBV28
TGTGCCAGCAGCCGAACGGGACAGGGATCCTACGAGCAGTACTTC
CASSRTGQGSYEQYF
>NA|TRBD2|TRBJ2-3|TRBV9
TGTGCCAGCAGCGCCCTAGTAGCGGGAGGCCTTACAGATACGCAGTATTTT
CASSALVAGGLTDTQYF
>NA|TRBD1|TRBJ1-2|TRBV6-5
TGTGCCAGCGCCAGGGACAGGGGAGGCGGCTACACCTTC
CASARDRGGGYTF
>NA|NA|TRBJ1-5|TRBV19
TGTGCCAGTAGAGTAGGGGGGGGCGATAGCAATCAGCCCCAGCATTTT
CASRVGGGDSNQPQHF
>NA|TRBD1|TRBJ1-2|TRBV6-6
TGTGCCAGCAGAACAGGGGGCGCAGACTATGGCTACACCTTC
CASRTGGADYGYTF
>NA|NA|TRBJ1-4|TRBV11-3
TGTGCCAGCAGCTCGGGACCCAGCCAAGAACTGTTTTTT
CASSSGPSQELFF
>few|NA|TRBJ1-5|TRBV6-6
TGTGCCAGCAGTTACGGGGATCAGCCCCAGCATTTT
CASSYGDQPQHF
>NA|NA|TRBJ1-3|TRBV19
TGTGCCAGTAGCACTTCGCTTACAGGCCTCCGGATATCTGGAAACACCATATATTTT
CASSTSLTGLRISGNTIYF
>NA|TRBD1|TRBJ1-1|TRBV6-1
TGTGCCAGCAGGTACGACAGGGACACTGAAGCTTTCTTT
CASRYDRDTEAFF
>NA|TRBD2|TRBJ2-7|TRBV6-1
TGTGCCAGCAGGGAACTAGCGGGAGGGAGGAACGAGCAGTACTTC
CASRELAGGRNEQYF
>NA|TRBD2|TRBJ2-1|TRBV7-3
TGTGCCAGCAGCATTAGCGGGAATGGAAATGAGCAGTTCTTC
CASSISGNGNEQFF
>NA|TRBD1|TRBJ2-2|TRBV7-9
TGTGCCAGCTCGCTACCGGGACAGGGTCGAACCGGGGAGCTGTTTTTT
CASSLPGQGRTGELFF
>few|TRBD1|TRBJ1-6|TRBV2
TGTGCCAGCAGCCCGACAGGGACTAATTCACCCCTCCACTTT
CASSPTGTNSPLHF
>NA|NA|TRBJ2-7|TRBV19
TGTGCCAGTAGTATGGAGGGGGCGCGCTACGAGCAGTACTTC
CASSMEGARYEQYF
>NA|TRBD1|TRBJ2-7|TRBV5-1
TGCGCCAGCAGCCCAGGGGACAGGGGGGCTTGGGAGCAGTACTTC
CASSPGDRGAWEQYF
>NA|TRBD2|TRBJ2-2|TRBV4-1
TGCGCCAGCAGCTCCCGGGTAGCGGGAGAGAACACCGGGGAGCTGTTTTTT
CASSSRVAGENTGELFF
>once|TRBD2|TRBJ2-7|TRBV5-6
TGTGCCAGCAGTTACCTTAGCGGGAGGGGCTCCTACGAGCAGTACTTC
CASSYLSGRGSYEQYF
>once|NA|TRBJ2-7|TRBV5-1
TGCGCCAGCAGCGTGCGGGACTCCCCTTTTGTTTACGAGCAGTACTTC
CASSVRDSPFVYEQYF
>NA|NA|TRBJ1-4|TRBV4-2
TGTGCCAGCAGCCTTTTGGAGGGGGGGGAAAAACTGTTTTTT
CASSLLEGGEKLFF
>NA|TRBD1|TRBJ2-7|TRBV7-2
TGTGCCAGCAGCCCCCAGGACAGGGGAATCTACGAGCAGTACTTC
CASSPQDRGIYEQYF
>NA|NA|TRBJ1-3|TRBV27
TGTGCCAGCAGCGCTTTACAAAGCGCTGGAAACACCATATATTTT
CASSALQSAGNTIYF
>NA|TRBD2|TRBJ2-7|TRBV4-2
TGTGCCAGCAGCCAAGATCGGACTAGCGGGAGGGAGATCTACGAGCAGTACTTC
CASSQDRTSGREIYEQYF
>few|TRBD1|TRBJ1-5|TRBV18
TGTGCCAGCTCGGGACAGGGAGAGACCCAGCCCCAGCATTTT
CASSGQGETQPQHF
>once|TRBD1|TRBJ1-5|TRBV15
TGTGCCACCAGTGGGGACAGGGACAATCAGCCCCAGCATTTT
CATSGDRDNQPQHF
>NA|TRBD1|TRBJ1-4|TRBV7-9
TGTGCCAGCAGCTGGGTGACAGGGGGAGGAGAAAAACTGTTTTTT
CASSWVTGGGEKLFF
>once|TRBD1|TRBJ2-4|TRBV5-4
TGTGCCAGCTCCCCCGACAGGGGAGAAAACATTCAGTACTTC
CASSPDRGENIQYF
>NA|TRBD2|TRBJ2-5|TRBV30
TGTGCCTGGAGTGTATCTCGTCGGACGGGAAGGGAGGGCGGGGGTCCAGAGACCCAGTACTTC
CAWSVSRRTGREGGGPETQYF
>NA|TRBD1|TRBJ2-5|TRBV15
TGTGCCACCAGCAGATCAGACAGGGGGCCCCAAGAGACCCAGTACTTC
CATSRSDRGPQETQYF
>once|NA|TRBJ1-1|TRBV6-5
TGTGCCAGCAGTTACTATTATGAAGGGAAGTCTGAAGCTTTCTTT
CASSYYYEGKSEAFF
>NA|TRBD2|TRBJ2-1|TRBV7-7
TGTGCCAGCAGCAGGGGACTAGCGGGGGGGCAAGATGAGCAGTTCTTC
CASSRGLAGGQDEQFF
>NA|NA|TRBJ2-2|TRBV6-1
TGTGCCAGCAGTGGACAATCTTTTTCGAACACCGGGGAGCTGTTTTTT
CASSGQSFSNTGELFF
>NA|TRBD1|TRBJ1-1|TRBV5-1
TGCGCCAGCAGCTTCTCCACAGGGGACACTGAAGCTTTCTTT
CASSFSTGDTEAFF
>NA|NA|TRBJ1-1|TRBV6-5
TGTGCCAGCAGTTACTCCGGGACAAAGAACACTGAAGCTTTCTTT
CASSYSGTKNTEAFF
>NA|NA|TRBJ2-5|TRBV19
TGTGCCAGTAGTATAGGGGGAAGGGGGCAAGAGACCCAGTACTTC
CASSIGGRGQETQYF
>few|NA|TRBJ1-6|TRBV19
TGTGCCAGTAGTATATCGGCAGGGGATAATTCACCCCTCCACTTT
CASSISAGDNSPLHF
>NA|NA|TRBJ2-5|TRBV10-3
TGTGCCATCAGGCCGGGACGTCAAGAGACCCAGTACTTC
CAIRPGRQETQYF